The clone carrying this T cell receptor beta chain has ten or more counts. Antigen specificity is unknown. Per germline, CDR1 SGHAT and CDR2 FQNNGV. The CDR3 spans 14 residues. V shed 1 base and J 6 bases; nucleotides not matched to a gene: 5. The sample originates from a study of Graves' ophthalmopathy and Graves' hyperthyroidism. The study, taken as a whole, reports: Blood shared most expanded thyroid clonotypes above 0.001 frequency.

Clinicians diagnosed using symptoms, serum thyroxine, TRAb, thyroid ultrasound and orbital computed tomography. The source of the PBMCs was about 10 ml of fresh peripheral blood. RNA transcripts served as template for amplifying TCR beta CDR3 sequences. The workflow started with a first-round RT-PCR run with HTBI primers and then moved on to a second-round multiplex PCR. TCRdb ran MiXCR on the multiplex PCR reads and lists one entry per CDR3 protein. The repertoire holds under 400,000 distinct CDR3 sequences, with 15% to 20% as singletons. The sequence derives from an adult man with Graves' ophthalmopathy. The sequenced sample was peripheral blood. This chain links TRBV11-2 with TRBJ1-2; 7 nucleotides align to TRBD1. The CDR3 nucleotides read TGTGCCAGCAGCTTAGGGCAGGGGGAAGATGGCTACACCTTC. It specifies CASSLGQGEDGYTF.